A selection of T cell receptor beta chains follows, all from one sample in a study of T cells after yellow fever vaccination. MiXCR, applied by TCRdb to the 5' RACE reads, yields one record per CDR3 protein. This sample has approximately 550,000 distinct CDR3 sequences; about a fifth occur once, and the top ten carry 13% to 15%. This specimen consisted of PBMCs, obtained 15 days after the yellow fever booster vaccination. Receptor source: a young man who received the YFV17D yellow fever vaccine. Both conserved end residues are part of each CDR3. The D gene is left open where the match is weak. Size is omitted from some rows. Given values are once, few, many or a class for expanded clones.

j_call: TRBJ2-1
clone_size: few
cdr3_length: 15
d_call: TRBD2
v_call: TRBV20-1
cdr3_aa: CSARVASGIYNEQFF
cdr3_nt: TGCAGTGCTAGAGTGGCTAGCGGGATCTACAATGAGCAGTTCTTC

j_call: TRBJ2-7
clone_size: few
cdr3_length: 12
d_call: -
v_call: TRBV3-1
cdr3_aa: CASSSFGAEQYF
cdr3_nt: TGTGCCAGCAGCTCCTTTGGTGCCGAGCAGTACTTC

j_call: TRBJ2-1
clone_size: few
cdr3_length: 15
d_call: TRBD1
v_call: TRBV5-1
cdr3_aa: CASSLEGDRRNEQFF
cdr3_nt: TGCGCCAGCAGCTTGGAAGGGGACAGGAGAAATGAGCAGTTCTTC

j_call: TRBJ2-2
clone_size: -
cdr3_length: 16
d_call: TRBD1
v_call: TRBV5-1
cdr3_aa: CASMRQGAIISGELFF
cdr3_nt: TGCGCCAGCATGCGACAGGGGGCGATTATATCCGGGGAGCTGTTTTTT

j_call: TRBJ2-4
clone_size: -
cdr3_length: 13
d_call: TRBD1
v_call: TRBV20-1
cdr3_aa: CSARDRGKNIQYF
cdr3_nt: TGCAGTGCTAGAGACAGGGGGAAAAACATTCAGTACTTC

j_call: TRBJ1-5
clone_size: -
cdr3_length: 15
d_call: TRBD1
v_call: TRBV4-3
cdr3_aa: CASSQDSGGVQPQHF
cdr3_nt: TGCGCCAGCAGCCAGGATTCAGGGGGCGTGCAGCCCCAGCATTTT

j_call: TRBJ2-3
clone_size: few
cdr3_length: 17
d_call: -
v_call: TRBV7-2
cdr3_aa: CASSSSPPRSNTDTQYF
cdr3_nt: TGTGCCAGCAGTTCGTCCCCCCCTAGATCGAACACAGATACGCAGTATTTT

j_call: TRBJ2-3
clone_size: few
cdr3_length: 13
d_call: -
v_call: TRBV18
cdr3_aa: CASSPPRHRTQYF
cdr3_nt: TGTGCCAGCTCACCACCGAGACACCGAACGCAGTATTTT

j_call: TRBJ2-5
clone_size: few
cdr3_length: 17
d_call: TRBD2
v_call: TRBV7-8
cdr3_aa: CASSLGLAGGGQETQYF
cdr3_nt: TGTGCCAGCAGCTTAGGACTAGCGGGAGGAGGGCAAGAGACCCAGTACTTC

j_call: TRBJ2-5
clone_size: -
cdr3_length: 16
d_call: TRBD1
v_call: TRBV30
cdr3_aa: CAWSIYWDRGQETQYF
cdr3_nt: TGTGCCTGGAGTATCTATTGGGACAGAGGACAAGAGACCCAGTACTTC

j_call: TRBJ2-7
clone_size: -
cdr3_length: 15
d_call: TRBD2
v_call: TRBV27
cdr3_aa: CASSSGTSASYEQYF
cdr3_nt: TGTGCCAGCAGTTCTGGGACTAGCGCGTCCTACGAGCAGTACTTC

j_call: TRBJ2-2
clone_size: few
cdr3_length: 14
d_call: -
v_call: TRBV27
cdr3_aa: CASIDRANTGELFF
cdr3_nt: TGTGCCAGCATCGACAGAGCGAACACCGGGGAGCTGTTTTTT

j_call: TRBJ2-7
clone_size: -
cdr3_length: 12
d_call: -
v_call: TRBV18
cdr3_aa: CASSPAGYEQYF
cdr3_nt: TGTGCCAGCTCACCAGCGGGCTACGAGCAGTACTTC

j_call: TRBJ2-1
clone_size: -
cdr3_length: 14
d_call: -
v_call: TRBV20-1
cdr3_aa: CSPNLSLGDNEQFF
cdr3_nt: TGCAGCCCGAACCTCTCCCTAGGGGACAATGAGCAGTTCTTC

j_call: TRBJ1-5
clone_size: -
cdr3_length: 14
d_call: -
v_call: TRBV7-2
cdr3_aa: CASSLVVGNQPQHF
cdr3_nt: TGTGCCAGCAGCTTAGTGGTTGGCAATCAGCCCCAGCATTTT

j_call: TRBJ1-4
clone_size: few
cdr3_length: 13
d_call: -
v_call: TRBV5-6
cdr3_aa: CASSGNTYEKLFF
cdr3_nt: TGTGCCAGCAGCGGCAACACTTATGAAAAACTGTTTTTT

j_call: TRBJ2-5
clone_size: -
cdr3_length: 16
d_call: TRBD1
v_call: TRBV11-3
cdr3_aa: CASSPQTGDHQETQYF
cdr3_nt: TGTGCCAGCAGCCCCCAAACAGGGGACCACCAAGAGACCCAGTACTTC

j_call: TRBJ2-7
clone_size: few
cdr3_length: 14
d_call: TRBD2
v_call: TRBV6-1
cdr3_aa: CASSGAGLPYEQYF
cdr3_nt: TGTGCCAGCAGTGGGGCGGGACTACCCTACGAGCAGTACTTC

j_call: TRBJ2-5
clone_size: -
cdr3_length: 14
d_call: TRBD2
v_call: TRBV7-2
cdr3_aa: CASSLREGRETQYF
cdr3_nt: TGTGCCAGCAGCTTAAGGGAGGGGAGAGAGACCCAGTACTTC

j_call: TRBJ2-7
clone_size: -
cdr3_length: 15
d_call: TRBD2
v_call: TRBV3-1
cdr3_aa: CASSPSGTSGYEQYF
cdr3_nt: TGTGCCAGCAGCCCCTCCGGGACTAGCGGCTACGAGCAGTACTTC

j_call: TRBJ2-7
clone_size: -
cdr3_length: 15
d_call: -
v_call: TRBV28
cdr3_aa: CASSLSTGHSYEQYF
cdr3_nt: TGTGCCAGCAGTTTAAGCACAGGGCATTCCTACGAGCAGTACTTC

j_call: TRBJ2-7
clone_size: few
cdr3_length: 15
d_call: -
v_call: TRBV7-6
cdr3_aa: CASSWPGTSAYEQYF
cdr3_nt: TGTGCCAGCAGCTGGCCCGGGACTTCTGCCTACGAGCAGTACTTC

j_call: TRBJ1-3
clone_size: few
cdr3_length: 12
d_call: -
v_call: TRBV20-1
cdr3_aa: CSAISDGNTIYF
cdr3_nt: TGCAGTGCGATTAGTGATGGAAACACCATATATTTT

j_call: TRBJ2-1
clone_size: -
cdr3_length: 15
d_call: TRBD2
v_call: TRBV7-3
cdr3_aa: CASSLTGLAGGPVFF
cdr3_nt: TGTGCCAGCAGCTTAACAGGGCTAGCGGGAGGGCCTGTGTTCTTC

j_call: TRBJ1-5
clone_size: -
cdr3_length: 12
d_call: -
v_call: TRBV7-2
cdr3_aa: CASSPQGQPQHF
cdr3_nt: TGTGCCAGCAGCCCCCAGGGACAGCCCCAGCATTTT

j_call: TRBJ2-5
clone_size: many
cdr3_length: 16
d_call: TRBD1
v_call: TRBV27
cdr3_aa: CASSHRQGWFQETQYF
cdr3_nt: TGTGCCAGCAGTCATCGACAGGGCTGGTTCCAAGAGACCCAGTACTTC

j_call: TRBJ1-2
clone_size: -
cdr3_length: 11
d_call: -
v_call: TRBV20-1
cdr3_aa: CSATFSASYTF
cdr3_nt: TGCAGTGCAACCTTCTCTGCAAGCTACACCTTC

j_call: TRBJ2-1
clone_size: -
cdr3_length: 15
d_call: TRBD2
v_call: TRBV24-1
cdr3_aa: CATSAPSGSAGEQFF
cdr3_nt: TGTGCCACCAGTGCCCCTAGCGGGAGTGCGGGTGAGCAGTTCTTC

j_call: TRBJ2-5
clone_size: few
cdr3_length: 14
d_call: TRBD2
v_call: TRBV20-1
cdr3_aa: CSASGGSNRETQYF
cdr3_nt: TGCAGTGCTAGTGGCGGGAGCAATCGAGAGACCCAGTACTTC

j_call: TRBJ2-1
clone_size: -
cdr3_length: 12
d_call: -
v_call: TRBV20-1
cdr3_aa: CSARDISSEQFF
cdr3_nt: TGCAGTGCTAGAGATATTAGTAGTGAGCAGTTCTTC

j_call: TRBJ2-1
clone_size: many
cdr3_length: 11
d_call: -
v_call: TRBV20-1
cdr3_aa: CSAKSGYEQFF
cdr3_nt: TGCAGTGCTAAGTCCGGGTATGAGCAGTTCTTC

j_call: TRBJ1-1
clone_size: -
cdr3_length: 13
d_call: -
v_call: TRBV20-1
cdr3_aa: CSVGQSRGTEAFF
cdr3_nt: TGCAGTGTTGGACAGAGTAGGGGCACTGAAGCTTTCTTT

j_call: TRBJ1-5
clone_size: -
cdr3_length: 13
d_call: TRBD1
v_call: TRBV20-1
cdr3_aa: CSARQQGGRPQHF
cdr3_nt: TGCAGTGCTAGGCAACAAGGGGGCCGGCCCCAGCATTTT

j_call: TRBJ2-1
clone_size: few
cdr3_length: 13
d_call: -
v_call: TRBV7-8
cdr3_aa: CAIQSTRVGEQFF
cdr3_nt: TGTGCCATTCAGTCAACCCGGGTTGGTGAGCAGTTCTTC

j_call: TRBJ2-7
clone_size: many
cdr3_length: 17
d_call: -
v_call: TRBV11-2
cdr3_aa: CASSLGPRDSPSYEQYF
cdr3_nt: TGTGCCAGCAGCTTAGGTCCCAGGGACTCACCATCCTACGAGCAGTACTTC

j_call: TRBJ2-1
clone_size: -
cdr3_length: 15
d_call: -
v_call: TRBV7-2
cdr3_aa: CASSLLGGTYNEQFF
cdr3_nt: TGTGCCAGCAGCCTCCTCGGGGGGACATACAATGAGCAGTTCTTC

j_call: TRBJ2-1
clone_size: few
cdr3_length: 14
d_call: -
v_call: TRBV5-1
cdr3_aa: CASSYGSGGDEQFF
cdr3_nt: TGCGCCAGCAGCTACGGTTCCGGAGGCGATGAGCAGTTCTTC

j_call: TRBJ2-2
clone_size: -
cdr3_length: 13
d_call: -
v_call: TRBV30
cdr3_aa: CAWSGLLNGELFF
cdr3_nt: TGTGCCTGGAGTGGGCTATTGAACGGGGAGCTGTTTTTT

j_call: TRBJ1-1
clone_size: few
cdr3_length: 15
d_call: -
v_call: TRBV5-8
cdr3_aa: CASSLAGVVNTEAFF
cdr3_nt: TGTGCCAGCAGCTTGGCCGGGGTGGTGAACACTGAAGCTTTCTTT

j_call: TRBJ2-2
clone_size: few
cdr3_length: 17
d_call: -
v_call: TRBV4-3
cdr3_aa: CASSQAPTGTYTGELFF
cdr3_nt: TGCGCCAGCAGCCAAGCCCCGACGGGCACGTACACCGGGGAGCTGTTTTTT